One sample yielded the 29 T cell receptor beta chains listed below, sequenced in a study of blood T cell repertoires in COVID-19. Data came from immunoSEQ multiplex PCR; TCRdb stores just in-frame clones and leaves some out. This table holds 270,000 or so clones, about 86% found once. Input material: peripheral blood. The receptor set was obtained from a woman aged 55-70 years with active or convalescent COVID-19.

The chain recombines TRBV18 with TRBJ1-1; the match to TRBD1 covers 10 bases. The CDR3 runs to 15 residues. V shed 3 bases, J shed 1 base, and the junction held 2 bases outside the gene matches. Germline values: CDR1 KGHSH, CDR2 LQKENI. CDR3 DNA: TGTGCCAGCTCACCGACAGGGGGCGCGAACACTGAAGCTTTCTTT. Its protein is CASSPTGGANTEAFF.

This clone was seen more than once but under ten times. The CDR3 sequence is CASSLGRQGYLTSTDTQYF. DNA of the CDR3: TGTGCCAGCAGCTTGGGTCGACAGGGATACCTAACTAGCACAGATACGCAGTATTTT. This rearrangement joins TRBV5-4 to TRBJ2-3, with TRBD1 matching over 7 bases. Per the germline V gene, CDR1 is SGHNT and CDR2 is YYREEE (reference sequence). V was clipped by 0 bases and J by 0 bases; unmatched bases: 13. The CDR3 sequence is 19 residues long.

V and J are TRBV11-3 and TRBJ2-3; the match to TRBD2 covers 7 bases. Losses at the gene ends were 6 bases for V and 1 base for J; bases not matched to a gene: 4. There are 14 residues in the CDR3. From germline, CDR1 is SGHNT and CDR2 YENEEA. The CDR3 here is CASRGRGGTDTQYF. In nucleotides, the CDR3 is TGTGCCAGCAGAGGCCGGGGGGGCACAGATACGCAGTATTTT.

Concerning this clone itself: Other DNA variants within this sample encode the same CDR3. The V gene is TRBV9, the J gene TRBJ2-1; 8 nucleotides agree with TRBD2. The CDR3 covers 13 residues. Germline assignment: CDR1 SGDLS and CDR2 YYNGEE. V lost 0 bases and J lost 7; bases outside the gene matches: 0. The CDR3 nucleotides are TGTGCCAGCAGCGTAGCGGGGGGGAATGAGCAGTTCTTC. Residues: CASSVAGGNEQFF.

This chain links TRBV4-1 with TRBJ1-3; 9 positions agree with TRBD1. CDR1 is MGHRA and CDR2 is YSYEKL in the germline V gene. Trimming removed 4 bases from V and 4 bases from J; junction bases left unmatched: 5. CDR3 length equals 15 residues. CDR3 amino acids: CASSRQQGAGNTIYF. The CDR3 DNA reads TGCGCCAGCAGCCGACAACAGGGGGCAGGAAACACCATATATTTT.

The J gene is TRBJ2-3, the V gene TRBV5-1; TRBD1 matches at 7 bases. CDR1 is SGHRS and CDR2 is YFSETQ in the germline V gene. V shed 0 bases, J shed 2 bases, and the junction held 6 bases outside the gene matches. The CDR3 is 16 amino acids. The CDR3 nucleotides read TGCGCCAGCAGCTTGGAACAGGGGCTTTTCACAGATACGCAGTATTTT. It is translated as CASSLEQGLFTDTQYF.

The chain links TRBV6-1 to TRBJ1-2, with TRBD1 as a possible D gene (6 bases). Germline CDR1 reads MNHNS; CDR2 reads SASEGT. The CDR3 is 16 amino acids. The V end was cut by 0 bases, the J end by 4 bases, with 15 bases between. DNA for the CDR3: TGTGCCAGCAGTGAAGCAGGGGGAGGGGACCTCTATGGCTACACCTTC. Its protein is CASSEAGGGDLYGYTF.

The gene calls are TRBV9 and TRBJ1-4; D might be TRBD1 (6 bases). CDR3 size: 16 residues. Trimming removed 0 bases from V and 5 bases from J, with 14 bases in between. Looked up from germline, CDR1 is SGDLS and CDR2 is YYNGEE. The CDR3 loop reads CASSVEEGRGNEKLFF. Here the CDR3 DNA reads TGTGCCAGCAGCGTAGAAGAGGGCAGGGGAAATGAAAAACTGTTTTTT.

This chain uses TRBV4-3 with TRBJ1-2; 7 bases agree with TRBD1. The length of the CDR3 is 16 residues. The V gene end was trimmed by 0 bases and the J gene end by 5 bases; junction bases not matched to a gene: 9. The germline V gene encodes CDR1 LGHNA and CDR2 YSLEER. Here the CDR3 DNA reads TGCGCCAGCAGCCAAGATCCCCAGGGGGGAATATATGGCTACACCTTC. Its protein is CASSQDPQGGIYGYTF.

V is TRBV5-1 and J is TRBJ2-2; no reliable D call. The CDR3 has 14 residues. Trimming removed 4 bases at V and 2 bases at J, with 9 bases between. Germline values: CDR1 SGHRS, CDR2 YFSETQ. The CDR3 is CASSEWANTGELFF. The CDR3 DNA sequence: TGCGCCAGCAGCGAGTGGGCTAACACCGGGGAGCTGTTTTTT.

V usage is TRBV7-2 and J usage is TRBJ2-4; maybe TRBD2 (6 bases). This CDR3 is 17 amino acids long. V gave up 1 base and J gave up 1 base, with 14 bases separating them. Germline values: CDR1 SGHTA, CDR2 FQGNSA. CDR3 in amino acids: CASSLVSSGGAKNIQYF. For the CDR3, the DNA is TGTGCCAGCAGCTTAGTGTCCAGTGGGGGGGCCAAAAACATTCAGTACTTC.

This chain joins TRBV19 and TRBJ1-1, with 11 nucleotides matching TRBD1. The germline V gene has CDR1 LNHDA and CDR2 SQIVND (reference sequence). The length of the CDR3 is 15 residues. V lost 6 bases to trimming and J lost 4 bases; unmatched junction nucleotides: 7. The DNA for the CDR3 is TGTGCCAGTAGGGACAGGGGGCAGGGGAGCACTGAAGCTTTCTTT. As protein: CASRDRGQGSTEAFF.

V is TRBV19 and J is TRBJ1-2; 8 positions match TRBD1. V gave up 1 base and J gave up 4 bases; unmatched junction bases: 2. This CDR3 has 14 amino acids. Germline V gene lookup returns CDR1 LNHDA and CDR2 SQIVND (reference sequence). The chain's CDR3 is CASSIGDRGYGYTF. The CDR3 nucleotides are TGTGCCAGTAGTATAGGCGACAGGGGCTATGGCTACACCTTC.

This clone was observed a single time. The chain couples TRBV7-3 to TRBJ2-5; maybe TRBD1 (6 bases). CDR1 SGHTA and CDR2 FQGTGA come from the germline V gene. The V end lost 2 bases, the J end lost 3 bases, and 13 bases lay between the germline ends. This CDR3 region has 15 residues. In nucleotides, the CDR3 is TGTGCCAGCAGCTTAGAGGGGGTACCCGAAGAGACCCAGTACTTC. Protein: CASSLEGVPEETQYF.

The chain carries TRBV4-3 and TRBJ1-3; no definite D call. Germline V lookup: CDR1 LGHNA, CDR2 YSLEER. Deletions cut 6 bases from V and 4 bases from J, with 16 bases between. The CDR3 extends over 15 amino acids. The CDR3 is CASRLEEGAGNTIYF. CDR3 nucleotides: TGCGCCAGCAGACTGGAGGAGGGCGCCGGAAACACCATATATTTT.

This chain uses TRBV7-2 with TRBJ1-2; D is unresolved. CDR1 is SGHTA and CDR2 is FQGNSA in the germline V gene. This CDR3 contains 16 residues. Trimming cost V 1 base and J 4 bases, with 16 bases left between them. CDR3 sequence reads: CASSLGRYAGAYGYTF. CDR3 DNA sequence: TGTGCCAGCAGCTTAGGGCGGTACGCCGGAGCCTATGGCTACACCTTC.

DNA of the CDR3: TGTGCCATCAGTGAGTCACCGGGTGGAAATCAGCCCCAGCATTTT. This codes for CAISESPGGNQPQHF. The chain has TRBV10-3 and TRBJ1-5, with no clear D. Germline CDR1 ENHRY, CDR2 SYGVKD. Trimming took off 0 bases at V and 4 bases at J, with 10 bases between the two ends. CDR3 length equals 15 residues.

This chain connects TRBV19 to TRBJ2-1, with 7 bases that match TRBD1. This CDR3 region has 14 residues. Unmatched junction bases numbered 9, after V lost 6 bases and J lost 7 bases. Germline V gives CDR1 LNHDA, CDR2 SQIVND (reference sequence). CDR3 bases: TGTGCCAGTAGCCGGGACAGATTGCGAAATGAGCAGTTCTTC. This codes for CASSRDRLRNEQFF.

In its sample, this clone was seen once. The CDR3 loop is CASSVAGAGETQYF. The DNA of the CDR3 is TGTGCCAGCAGTGTAGCGGGGGCGGGGGAGACCCAGTACTTC. The rearrangement joins TRBV4-2 to TRBJ2-5; 9 bases agree with TRBD2. V dropped 6 bases and J dropped 5; count of bases not matched to a gene: 7. CDR3 length equals 14 residues. The germline V gene encodes CDR1 LGHNA and CDR2 YNFKEQ.

V usage is TRBV2 and J usage is TRBJ2-5; a possible D gene is TRBD1 (5 bases). V was trimmed by 7 bases and J by 6 bases, leaving 21 bases between them. This CDR3 spans 15 amino acids. Germline assignment: CDR1 SNHLY and CDR2 FYNNEI. The CDR3 region has the DNA TGTGCCAGCACCTCAAGCCAGGGTGTAGAAAAGACCCAGTACTTC. Residues: CASTSSQGVEKTQYF.

The chain recombines TRBV19 with TRBJ1-1; 12 positions match TRBD1. Per germline, CDR1 LNHDA and CDR2 SQIVND (reference sequence). This CDR3 has 16 residues. V lost 5 bases and J lost 7; bases outside the gene matches: 11. The CDR3 sequence: CASSPGTGGEVDEAFF. The CDR3 nucleotides are TGTGCCAGTAGTCCGGGGACAGGGGGCGAAGTGGATGAAGCTTTCTTT.

The rearrangement uses TRBV9 and TRBJ1-5, with 7 bases identical to TRBD1. Germline V gene data show CDR1 as SGDLS and CDR2 as YYNGEE. J lost 3 bases, V lost 0 bases, and 6 bases had no gene match. The CDR3 runs to 16 residues. The CDR3 sequence is CASSVGWDSLNQPQHF. CDR3 in DNA: TGTGCCAGCAGCGTAGGATGGGACAGCCTCAATCAGCCCCAGCATTTT.

The gene calls are TRBV7-2 and TRBJ1-3; TRBD1 matches at 11 bases. This CDR3 has 19 residues. CDR1 SGHTA and CDR2 FQGNSA come from the germline V gene. J was trimmed by 3 bases and V by 1 base; bases with no gene match: 11. CDR3 in DNA: TGTGCCAGCAGCTTAGGTCGCCGGGACAGGGGGTTTGATGGAAACACCATATATTTT. Translated: CASSLGRRDRGFDGNTIYF. Supplemented by reference TRBV7-2 and TRBJ1-3, the full variable domain reads GAGVSQSPSNKVTEKGKDVELRCDPISGHTALYWYRQSLGQGLEFLIYFQGNSAPDKSGLPSDRFSAERTGGSVSTLTIQRTQQEDSAVYLCASSLGRRDRGFDGNTIYFGEGSWLTVV.

The rearrangement uses TRBV10-3 and TRBJ2-2; 9 bases agree with TRBD2. Looked up from germline, CDR1 is ENHRY and CDR2 is SYGVKD. Unmatched junction bases numbered 9, after V lost 4 bases and J lost 6 bases. This CDR3 has 16 residues. The CDR3 nucleotides are TGTGCCATCAGTGGACGCGGGGGGGCGTCTGCCGGGGAGCTGTTTTTT. This gives the protein CAISGRGGASAGELFF.

This clone occurred many times. The V gene is TRBV7-3, the J gene TRBJ1-1, with D perhaps matching TRBD1 (5 bases). Trimming removed 0 bases from V and 4 bases from J, with 12 bases in between. Germline values: CDR1 SGHTA, CDR2 FQGTGA. There are 15 residues in the CDR3. CDR3: CASSLTRAQGTEAFF. In nucleotides, the CDR3 is TGTGCCAGCAGCTTAACTCGGGCCCAGGGCACTGAAGCTTTCTTT.

The chain has TRBV3-1 (or the pseudogene TRBV3-2) and TRBJ2-5, with 10 bases that match TRBD2. Trimming at V came to 4 bases and at J to 2 bases, leaving 10 bases not matched to a gene. The CDR3 covers 17 residues. Germline V gene sequence: CDR1 LGHDT, CDR2 YNNKEL (reference sequence). The CDR3 reads CASSLDSGGSIQETQYF. CDR3 in DNA: TGTGCCAGCAGCCTAGATAGCGGGGGGTCGATTCAAGAGACCCAGTACTTC.

This chain links TRBV3-1 (or the pseudogene TRBV3-2) with TRBJ2-7; D remains ambiguous. Germline V gives CDR1 LGHDT, CDR2 YNNKEL (reference sequence). V was trimmed by 1 base and J by 6 bases, leaving 7 bases between them. The CDR3 runs 12 residues. CDR3 region: CASSQVPGEQYF. The CDR3 bases are TGTGCCAGCAGCCAAGTTCCGGGCGAGCAGTACTTC.

The chain uses TRBV19 and TRBJ2-3; D is unresolved. Germline loops: CDR1 LNHDA, CDR2 SQIVND (reference sequence). CDR3 length: 13 amino acids. V was pared by 8 bases and J by 8 bases, with 17 bases between. CDR3 sequence (DNA): TGTGCCAGTCGAGTTAGCTTTCACCCTACGCAGTATTTT. Protein: CASRVSFHPTQYF.

The gene calls are TRBV6-5 and TRBJ2-1, with TRBD1 as a possible D gene (6 bases). CDR3 length equals 15 residues. The germline V and J ends were trimmed by 4 bases and 3 bases, with 13 bases remaining between them. Per the germline V gene, CDR1 is MNHEY and CDR2 is SVGAGI. As DNA, the CDR3 is TGTGCCAGCAGTTCGTCAGGGGCCCTCTACAATGAGCAGTTCTTC. This codes for CASSSSGALYNEQFF.